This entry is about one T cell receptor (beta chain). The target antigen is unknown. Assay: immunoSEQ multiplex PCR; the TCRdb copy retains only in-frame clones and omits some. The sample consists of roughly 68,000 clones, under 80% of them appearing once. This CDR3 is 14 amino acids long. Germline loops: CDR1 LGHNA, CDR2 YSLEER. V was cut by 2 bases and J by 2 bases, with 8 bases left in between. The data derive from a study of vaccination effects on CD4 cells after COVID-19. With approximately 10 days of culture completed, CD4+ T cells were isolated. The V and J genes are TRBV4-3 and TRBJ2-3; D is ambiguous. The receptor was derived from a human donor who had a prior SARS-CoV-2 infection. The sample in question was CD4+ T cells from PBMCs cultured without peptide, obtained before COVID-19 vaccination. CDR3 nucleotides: TGCGCCAGCAGCCAAAGAGACACCACAGATACGCAGTATTTT. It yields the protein CASSQRDTTDTQYF.